A selection of T cell receptor beta chains follows, all from one sample in a study of CD8+ T cells in alopecia areata. Using immunoSEQ multiplex PCR, the repertoire was profiled, and TCRdb retains in-frame clones only, with some absent. Here the sample spans about 210,000 clones, roughly 56% being singletons. The source material was CD4+ T cells sorted from blood, sampled at week 4, from a patient treated with tofacitinib. The receptors shown here come from a human donor with alopecia areata. Both conserved end residues are part of each CDR3. The D gene is left open where the match is weak. Some rows mark clone size as missing; the rest say once, few, many or name a class of expanded clone.

CDR3aa: CASSFHWTPEAEQFF; CDR3nt: TGTGCCAGCAGCTTTCACTGGACCCCTGAGGCTGAGCAGTTCTTC; v_gene: TRBV7-2; abundance: .; j_gene: TRBJ2-1; d_gene: .
CDR3aa: CSVGMGQVGTEAFF; CDR3nt: TGCAGCGTGGGAATGGGACAGGTGGGCACTGAAGCTTTCTTT; v_gene: TRBV29-1; abundance: .; j_gene: TRBJ1-1; d_gene: TRBD1
CDR3aa: CAWSHLNTGELFF; CDR3nt: TGTGCCTGGAGCCACCTGAACACCGGGGAGCTGTTTTTT; v_gene: TRBV30; abundance: .; j_gene: TRBJ2-2; d_gene: .
CDR3aa: CASSIDRVGAEAFF; CDR3nt: TGTGCCAGCAGCATCGACAGGGTCGGAGCTGAAGCTTTCTTT; v_gene: TRBV7-3; abundance: .; j_gene: TRBJ1-1; d_gene: TRBD1
CDR3aa: CASSLEAGHGSPLHF; CDR3nt: TGTGCCAGCAGCTTAGAAGCAGGGCATGGATCACCCCTCCACTTT; v_gene: TRBV7-2; abundance: .; j_gene: TRBJ1-6; d_gene: .
CDR3aa: CASTDRLYEQYF; CDR3nt: TGTGCCAGCACTGACAGGCTCTACGAGCAGTACTTC; v_gene: TRBV2; abundance: .; j_gene: TRBJ2-7; d_gene: .
CDR3aa: CASSTPWGQGPDTQYF; CDR3nt: TGTGCCAGCAGTACCCCTTGGGGACAGGGGCCAGATACGCAGTATTTT; v_gene: TRBV2; abundance: .; j_gene: TRBJ2-3; d_gene: TRBD1
CDR3aa: CSVRGRSTDTQYF; CDR3nt: TGCAGCGTTAGGGGCCGAAGCACAGATACGCAGTATTTT; v_gene: TRBV29-1; abundance: .; j_gene: TRBJ2-3; d_gene: .
CDR3aa: CASIPGGGLEYEQYF; CDR3nt: TGTGCCAGCATCCCCGGTGGCGGACTGGAGTACGAGCAGTACTTC; v_gene: TRBV7-2; abundance: .; j_gene: TRBJ2-7; d_gene: .
CDR3aa: CASSNRDYNIQYF; CDR3nt: TGTGCCAGCAGCAACCGGGACTATAACATTCAGTACTTC; v_gene: TRBV9; abundance: once; j_gene: TRBJ2-4; d_gene: TRBD2
CDR3aa: CASSVVAGDTGELFF; CDR3nt: TGTGCCAGCAGCGTAGTAGCAGGGGACACCGGGGAGCTGTTTTTT; v_gene: TRBV9; abundance: .; j_gene: TRBJ2-2; d_gene: .
CDR3aa: CASSLVQATQETQYF; CDR3nt: TGCGCCAGCAGCTTGGTACAGGCGACACAAGAGACCCAGTACTTC; v_gene: TRBV5-1; abundance: .; j_gene: TRBJ2-5; d_gene: .
CDR3aa: CSGLSSPYEQYF; CDR3nt: TGCAGCGGACTAAGTAGCCCCTACGAGCAGTACTTC; v_gene: TRBV29-1; abundance: few; j_gene: TRBJ2-7; d_gene: .
CDR3aa: CASSPTSGAGSGANVLTF; CDR3nt: TGTGCCAGCAGTCCCACCTCGGGGGCCGGCTCTGGGGCCAACGTCCTGACTTTC; v_gene: TRBV27; abundance: .; j_gene: TRBJ2-6; d_gene: .
CDR3aa: CASSLQGALGGELFF; CDR3nt: TGTGCCAGCAGTTTGCAGGGGGCGCTTGGCGGGGAGCTGTTTTTT; v_gene: TRBV28; abundance: many; j_gene: TRBJ2-2; d_gene: TRBD1
CDR3aa: CASSIGASTDTQYF; CDR3nt: TGCGCCAGCAGCATAGGGGCTAGCACAGATACGCAGTATTTT; v_gene: TRBV5-1; abundance: .; j_gene: TRBJ2-3; d_gene: .
CDR3aa: CSVAGLAGGEQYF; CDR3nt: TGCAGCGTTGCAGGGCTAGCGGGGGGCGAGCAGTACTTC; v_gene: TRBV29-1; abundance: .; j_gene: TRBJ2-7; d_gene: TRBD2
CDR3aa: CASSAGLVNTEAFF; CDR3nt: TGTGCCAGCAGTGCAGGACTCGTGAACACTGAAGCTTTCTTT; v_gene: TRBV9; abundance: once; j_gene: TRBJ1-1; d_gene: .
CDR3aa: CASSPSGTTYEQYF; CDR3nt: TGCGCCAGCAGTCCGTCGGGGACCACCTACGAGCAGTACTTC; v_gene: TRBV4-3; abundance: few; j_gene: TRBJ2-7; d_gene: .
CDR3aa: CASSFSTEWAEKLFF; CDR3nt: TGTGCCAGCAGCTTCTCGACAGAGTGGGCCGAAAAACTGTTTTTT; v_gene: TRBV7-2; abundance: .; j_gene: TRBJ1-4; d_gene: .
CDR3aa: CASVGSRDQETQYF; CDR3nt: TGTGCCAGCGTCGGGAGCCGTGACCAAGAGACCCAGTACTTC; v_gene: TRBV2; abundance: .; j_gene: TRBJ2-5; d_gene: .
CDR3aa: CASSLRTSGGAPDTQYF; CDR3nt: TGTGCCAGCAGCCTTCGGACTAGCGGGGGAGCCCCAGATACGCAGTATTTT; v_gene: TRBV9; abundance: .; j_gene: TRBJ2-3; d_gene: TRBD2
CDR3aa: CASSSVDGNYGYTF; CDR3nt: TGTGCCAGCAGCTCCGTCGACGGTAACTATGGCTACACCTTC; v_gene: TRBV7-9; abundance: .; j_gene: TRBJ1-2; d_gene: .
CDR3aa: CSVTTDLYEQYF; CDR3nt: TGCAGCGTAACGACAGATCTCTACGAGCAGTACTTC; v_gene: TRBV29-1; abundance: .; j_gene: TRBJ2-7; d_gene: .
CDR3aa: CASSQDLWQPNTEAFF; CDR3nt: TGCGCCAGCAGCCAAGACCTGTGGCAGCCGAACACTGAAGCTTTCTTT; v_gene: TRBV4-1; abundance: .; j_gene: TRBJ1-1; d_gene: .
CDR3aa: CASSQEGTGYEQYF; CDR3nt: TGCGCCAGCAGCCAAGAGGGGACTGGGTACGAGCAGTACTTC; v_gene: TRBV4-3; abundance: .; j_gene: TRBJ2-7; d_gene: .
CDR3aa: CASSLEAGSSYEQYF; CDR3nt: TGTGCCAGCAGTTTGGAGGCAGGGTCCTCCTACGAGCAGTACTTC; v_gene: TRBV27; abundance: .; j_gene: TRBJ2-7; d_gene: .